This TCR beta chain is drawn from a study of CD8+ T cells in alopecia areata. This CDR3 has 16 residues. CDR1 and CDR2 (germline): SGHRS, YFSETQ. V was clipped by 4 bases and J by 0 bases, with 11 bases between them. Investigators sorted PBMCs to obtain both CD4+ and CD8+ T cells. Extracted RNA was reverse transcribed into cDNA, the sequencing template. Profiling relied on immunoSEQ multiplex PCR, and the TCRdb table lists in-frame clones only, not all of them. The sample lists hundreds of thousands of clones; roughly two thirds were seen once. The genes are TRBV5-1 and TRBJ2-6, with D unresolved. The origin of this receptor is a human donor with alopecia areata. The sequencing used CD4+ T cells sorted from blood, collected at week 0. The DNA for the CDR3 is TGCGCCAGCAGCATTCGACAAAGCTCTGGGGCCAACGTCCTGACTTTC. Amino acids: CASSIRQSSGANVLTF.